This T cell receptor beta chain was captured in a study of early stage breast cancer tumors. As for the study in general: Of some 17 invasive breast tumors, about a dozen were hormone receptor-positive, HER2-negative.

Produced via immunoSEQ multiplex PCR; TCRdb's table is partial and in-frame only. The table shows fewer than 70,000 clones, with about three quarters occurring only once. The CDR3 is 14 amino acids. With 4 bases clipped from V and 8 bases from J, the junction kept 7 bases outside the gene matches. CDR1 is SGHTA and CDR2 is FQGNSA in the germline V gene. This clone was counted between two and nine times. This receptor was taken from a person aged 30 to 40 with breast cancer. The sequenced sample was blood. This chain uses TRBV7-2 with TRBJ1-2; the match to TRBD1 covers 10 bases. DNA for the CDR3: TGTGCCAGCAGCTCCGGGACAGGGGTAAAGGGCTACACCTTC. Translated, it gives CASSSGTGVKGYTF.